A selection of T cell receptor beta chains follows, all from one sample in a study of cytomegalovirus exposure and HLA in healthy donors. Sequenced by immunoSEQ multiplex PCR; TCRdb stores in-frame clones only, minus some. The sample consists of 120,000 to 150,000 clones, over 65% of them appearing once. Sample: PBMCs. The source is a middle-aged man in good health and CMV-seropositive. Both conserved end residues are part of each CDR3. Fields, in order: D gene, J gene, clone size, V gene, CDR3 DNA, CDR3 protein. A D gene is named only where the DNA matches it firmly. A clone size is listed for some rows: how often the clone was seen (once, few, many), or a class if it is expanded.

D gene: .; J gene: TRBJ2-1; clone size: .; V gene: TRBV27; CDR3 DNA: TGTGCCAGCAGTTTTGGGGTGAGGGATGAGCAGTTCTTC; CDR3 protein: CASSFGVRDEQFF
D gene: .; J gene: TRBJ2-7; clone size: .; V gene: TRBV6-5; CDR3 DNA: TGTGCCAGCAGTTACGCAGGGGACAACGAGCAGTACTTC; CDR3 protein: CASSYAGDNEQYF
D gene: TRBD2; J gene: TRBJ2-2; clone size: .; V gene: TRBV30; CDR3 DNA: TGTGCCTGGAGTGCTCAGTACGCCCTAGCGGGAGGTAGAACCGGGGAGCTGTTTTTT; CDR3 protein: CAWSAQYALAGGRTGELFF
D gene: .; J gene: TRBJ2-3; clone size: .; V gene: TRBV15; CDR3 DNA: TGTGCCACCAGCAGAGTTGGCGGCCTGACAGATACGCAGTATTTT; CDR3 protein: CATSRVGGLTDTQYF
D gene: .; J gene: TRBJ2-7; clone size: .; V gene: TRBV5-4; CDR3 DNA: TGTGCCAGCAGACGGGACTTAAGCTCCTACGAGCAGTACTTC; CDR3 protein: CASRRDLSSYEQYF
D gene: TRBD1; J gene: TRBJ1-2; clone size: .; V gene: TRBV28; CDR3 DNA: TGTGCCAGCAGTTCCGGACAGGGCGTTCGAGGCTACACCTTC; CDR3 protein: CASSSGQGVRGYTF
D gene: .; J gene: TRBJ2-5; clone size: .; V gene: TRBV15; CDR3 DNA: TGTGCCACCAGCAGAGAAAAACAGAGCCGAGAGACCCAGTACTTC; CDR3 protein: CATSREKQSRETQYF
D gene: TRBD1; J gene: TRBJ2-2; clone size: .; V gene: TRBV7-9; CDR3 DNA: TGTGCCAGCAGTGCACAGGGACAGGTGAACACCGGGGAGCTGTTTTTT; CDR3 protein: CASSAQGQVNTGELFF
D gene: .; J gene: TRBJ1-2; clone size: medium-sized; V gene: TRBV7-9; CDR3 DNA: TGTGCCAGCAGCTTAGAAGGGGGAATAAAGAATGGCTACACCTTC; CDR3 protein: CASSLEGGIKNGYTF
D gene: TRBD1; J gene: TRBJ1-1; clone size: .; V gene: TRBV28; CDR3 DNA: TGTGCCAGCAGCCTCCCGGGGACAGGGGTAATGAACACTGAAGCTTTCTTT; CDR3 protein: CASSLPGTGVMNTEAFF
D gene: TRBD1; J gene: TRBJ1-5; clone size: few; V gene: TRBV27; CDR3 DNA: TGTGCCAGCAGTTTAGGGACAGCTAGCAATCAGCCCCAGCATTTT; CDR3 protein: CASSLGTASNQPQHF
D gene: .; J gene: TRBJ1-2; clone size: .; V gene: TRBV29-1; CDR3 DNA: TGCAGCGTTGGCACTTATGAGGGTGGCTACACCTTC; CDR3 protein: CSVGTYEGGYTF
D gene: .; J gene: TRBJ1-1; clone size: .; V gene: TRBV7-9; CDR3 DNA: TGTTCCAGCAGCCAGACAATAATGGGTACGTGGTCAAACACTGAAGCTTTCTTT; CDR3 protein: CSSSQTIMGTWSNTEAFF
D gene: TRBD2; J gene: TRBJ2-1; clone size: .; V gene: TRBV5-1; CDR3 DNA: TGCGCCAGCAGACCCCCGGGACTAGCGGCATATAATGAGCAGTTCTTC; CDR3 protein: CASRPPGLAAYNEQFF
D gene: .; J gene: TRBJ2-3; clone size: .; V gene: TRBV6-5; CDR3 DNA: TGTGCCAGCAGTTACCGTGGCGGAGCAAGCACAGATACGCAGTATTTT; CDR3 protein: CASSYRGGASTDTQYF
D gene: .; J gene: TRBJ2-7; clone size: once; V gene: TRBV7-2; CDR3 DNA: TGTGCCAGCAGCGGGGGGGCTAGCGCGCGCGCCTACGAGCAGTACTTC; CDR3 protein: CASSGGASARAYEQYF
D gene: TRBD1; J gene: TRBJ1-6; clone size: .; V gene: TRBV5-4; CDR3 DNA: TGTGCCAGCAGTTGGGGGGACAGGGTTGGTCATTCACCCCTCCACTTT; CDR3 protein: CASSWGDRVGHSPLHF
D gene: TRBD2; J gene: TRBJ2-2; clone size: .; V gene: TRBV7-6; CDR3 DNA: TGTGCCAGCAGCTCGCTAGCGGGAGGGGACACCGGGGAGCTGTTTTTT; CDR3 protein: CASSSLAGGDTGELFF
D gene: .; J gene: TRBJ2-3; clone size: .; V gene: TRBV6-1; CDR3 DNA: TGTGCCAGCAGTACTGGACATAGCACAGATACGCAGTATTTT; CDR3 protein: CASSTGHSTDTQYF
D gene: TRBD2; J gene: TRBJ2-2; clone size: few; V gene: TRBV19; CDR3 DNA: TGTGCCAGTAGTATCGGGCGGGGGGCCGGGGAGCTGTTTTTT; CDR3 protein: CASSIGRGAGELFF
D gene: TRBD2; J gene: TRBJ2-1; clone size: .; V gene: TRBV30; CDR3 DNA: TGTGCCTGGAGTGTAAAACCGAGCGGGACTGGGTTCTTC; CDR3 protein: CAWSVKPSGTGFF
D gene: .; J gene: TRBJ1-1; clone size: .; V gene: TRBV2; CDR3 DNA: TGTGCCAGCAGGCAGACTTTGAACACTGAAGCTTTCTTT; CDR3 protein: CASRQTLNTEAFF
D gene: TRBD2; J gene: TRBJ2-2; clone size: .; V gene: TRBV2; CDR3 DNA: TGTGCCAGCACCACTAGCGGCGCACCCGTTGGGGAGCTGTTTTTT; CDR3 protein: CASTTSGAPVGELFF
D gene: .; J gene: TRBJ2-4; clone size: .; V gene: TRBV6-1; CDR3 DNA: TGTGCCAGCAGTGAAACCTACCTTACCACGGCCAAAAACATTCAGTACTTC; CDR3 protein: CASSETYLTTAKNIQYF
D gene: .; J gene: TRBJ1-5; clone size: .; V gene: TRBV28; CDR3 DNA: TGTGCCAGCAGTTTAGGCGGTAGCAATCAGCCCCAGCATTTT; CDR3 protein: CASSLGGSNQPQHF
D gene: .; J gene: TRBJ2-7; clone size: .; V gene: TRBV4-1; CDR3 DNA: TGCGCCAGCAGCCAAGATAGTTCGAGGGGAAAACGGGGGGAGCAGTACTTC; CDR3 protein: CASSQDSSRGKRGEQYF
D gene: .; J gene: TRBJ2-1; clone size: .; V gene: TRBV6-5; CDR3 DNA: TGTGCCAGCAGTCGCAGCGGCATTATTTACAATGAGCAGTTCTTC; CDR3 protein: CASSRSGIIYNEQFF
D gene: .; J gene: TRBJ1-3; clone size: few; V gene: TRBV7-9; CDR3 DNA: TGTGCCAGCCAGGGACATAACTCTGGAAACACCATATATTTT; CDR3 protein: CASQGHNSGNTIYF
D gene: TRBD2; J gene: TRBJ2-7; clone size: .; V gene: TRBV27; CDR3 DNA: TGTGCCAGCAGTTTCACCCCCGGGACTAGCAGTGACGAGCAGTACTTC; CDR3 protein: CASSFTPGTSSDEQYF
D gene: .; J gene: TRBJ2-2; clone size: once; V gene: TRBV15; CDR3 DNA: TGTGCCACCCGAGGAGGGCCTTCTACCGGGGAGCTGTTTTTT; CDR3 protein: CATRGGPSTGELFF
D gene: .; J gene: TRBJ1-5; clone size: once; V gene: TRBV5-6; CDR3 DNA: TGTGCCAGCAGCCAGGGAGGGACGCTTAATCAGCCCCAGCATTTT; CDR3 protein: CASSQGGTLNQPQHF
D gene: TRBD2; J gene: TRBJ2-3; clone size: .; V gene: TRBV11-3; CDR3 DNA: TGTGCCAGCAGCTTTGAGGCGGGAGGGACGACAGATACGCAGTATTTT; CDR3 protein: CASSFEAGGTTDTQYF
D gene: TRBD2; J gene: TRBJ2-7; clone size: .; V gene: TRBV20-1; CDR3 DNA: TGCAGTGGGCGATCTAGCGGAGAGCAGTACTTC; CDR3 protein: CSGRSSGEQYF
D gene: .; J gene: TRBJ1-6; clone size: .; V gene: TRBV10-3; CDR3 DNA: TGTGCCATCAGCACCTCCGACAGCAATAATTCACCCCTCCACTTT; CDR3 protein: CAISTSDSNNSPLHF
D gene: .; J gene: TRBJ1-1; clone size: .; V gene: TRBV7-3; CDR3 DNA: TGTGCCAGCAGCTTAAACGGGGCGGGGGCGGGGGCTGAAGCTTTCTTT; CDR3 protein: CASSLNGAGAGAEAFF
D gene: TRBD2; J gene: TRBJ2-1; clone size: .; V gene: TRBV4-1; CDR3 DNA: TGCGCCAGCAGCCAAGACGGGACTAGCTGGAATGAGCAGTTCTTC; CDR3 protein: CASSQDGTSWNEQFF
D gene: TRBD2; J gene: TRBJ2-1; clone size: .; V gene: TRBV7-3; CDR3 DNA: TGTGCCAGCACCCCTCGGGAGGGGAGCAATGAGCAGTTCTTC; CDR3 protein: CASTPREGSNEQFF
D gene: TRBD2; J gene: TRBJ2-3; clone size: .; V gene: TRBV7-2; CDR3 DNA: TGTGCCAGCAGCCCCCGACTAGCTTCTAGCACAGATACGCAGTATTTT; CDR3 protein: CASSPRLASSTDTQYF
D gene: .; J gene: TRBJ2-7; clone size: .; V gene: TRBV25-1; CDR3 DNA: TGTGCCAGCAGTGACGCGGGACAGACCTACGAGCAGTACTTC; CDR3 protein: CASSDAGQTYEQYF
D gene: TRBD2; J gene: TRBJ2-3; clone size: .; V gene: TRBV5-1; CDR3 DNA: TGCGCCAGCCACCGGACTAGCGGGAGACAGGTAACAGATACGCAGTATTTT; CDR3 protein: CASHRTSGRQVTDTQYF
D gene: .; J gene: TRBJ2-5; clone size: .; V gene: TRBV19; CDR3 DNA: TGTGCCAGTAGTATAGAACGGGGTGGAGAGACCCAGTACTTC; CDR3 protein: CASSIERGGETQYF
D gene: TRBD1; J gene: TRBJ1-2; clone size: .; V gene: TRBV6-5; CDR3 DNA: TGTGCCAGCAGATCCGGACAGGAATTTTATGGCTACACCTTC; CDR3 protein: CASRSGQEFYGYTF
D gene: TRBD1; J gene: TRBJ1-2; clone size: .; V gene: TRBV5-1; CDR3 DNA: TGCGCCAGCAAGGAATCCGGGACAGGCAACTATGGCTACACCTTC; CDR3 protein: CASKESGTGNYGYTF
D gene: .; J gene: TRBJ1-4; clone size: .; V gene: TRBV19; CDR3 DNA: TGTGCCAGTAGTAGTACCGATCGGGGAAAACTGTTTTTT; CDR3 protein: CASSSTDRGKLFF
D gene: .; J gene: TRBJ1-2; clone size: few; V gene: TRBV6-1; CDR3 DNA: TGTGCCAGCAGTGAAGTAGCGGCTTTCTATGGCTACACCTTC; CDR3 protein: CASSEVAAFYGYTF
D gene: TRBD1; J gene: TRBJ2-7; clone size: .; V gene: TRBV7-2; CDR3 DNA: TGTGCCAGCAGCCTGACAGGGGGCGAGCAGTACTTC; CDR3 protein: CASSLTGGEQYF
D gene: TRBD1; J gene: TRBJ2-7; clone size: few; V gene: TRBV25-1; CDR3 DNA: TGTGCCAGCAGTGGACAGGGGGCCTCCTACGAGCAGTACTTC; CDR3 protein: CASSGQGASYEQYF
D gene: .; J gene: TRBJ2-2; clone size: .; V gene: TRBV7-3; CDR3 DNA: TGTGCCAGCAGCTCCCGAGCGGCTGGCGCCGGGGAGCTGTTTTTT; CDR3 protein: CASSSRAAGAGELFF
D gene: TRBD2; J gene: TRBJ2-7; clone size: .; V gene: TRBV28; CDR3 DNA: TGTGCCAGCGGGGGGGCGGGAGGGCCCCACGAGCAGTACTTC; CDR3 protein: CASGGAGGPHEQYF
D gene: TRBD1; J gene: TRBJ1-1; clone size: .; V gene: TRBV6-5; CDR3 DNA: TGTGCCAGCAGTTACGGGACAGGGGGAAGGACTGAAGCTTTCTTT; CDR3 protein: CASSYGTGGRTEAFF
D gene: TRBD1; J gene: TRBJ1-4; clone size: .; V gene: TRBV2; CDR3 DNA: TGTGCCAGCAAGACAGGCGGGACAGGGAATGAAAAACTGTTTTTT; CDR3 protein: CASKTGGTGNEKLFF
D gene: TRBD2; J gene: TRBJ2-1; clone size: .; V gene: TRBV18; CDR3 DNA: TGTGCCAGCTCCCCGGGACTAGCGGGAGGGCCAGTAGGCAATGAGCAGTTCTTC; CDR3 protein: CASSPGLAGGPVGNEQFF
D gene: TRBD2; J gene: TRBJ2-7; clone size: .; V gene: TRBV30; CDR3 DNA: TGTGCCTGGAGTGCGGGGGGTTCATCCTACGAGCAGTACTTC; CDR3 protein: CAWSAGGSSYEQYF